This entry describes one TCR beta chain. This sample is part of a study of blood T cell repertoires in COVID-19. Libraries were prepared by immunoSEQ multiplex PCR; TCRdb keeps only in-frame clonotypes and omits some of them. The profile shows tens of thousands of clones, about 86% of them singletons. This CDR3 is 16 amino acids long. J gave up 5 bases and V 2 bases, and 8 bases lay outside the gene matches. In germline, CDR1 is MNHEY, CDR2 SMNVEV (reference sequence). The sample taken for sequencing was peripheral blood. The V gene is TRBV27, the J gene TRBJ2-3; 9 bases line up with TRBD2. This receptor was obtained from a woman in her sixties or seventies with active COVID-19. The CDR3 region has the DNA TGTGCCAGCAGTTTAGTGGCGGGGGGGCTTGGAGATACGCAGTATTTT. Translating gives CASSLVAGGLGDTQYF.